This T cell receptor (beta chain) was captured in a study of cytomegalovirus exposure and HLA in healthy donors. About the research overall: Unique TCRs numbering roughly 85 million, obtained from HLA-typed donors, made up an early data release. Overall study results and limits: Several of the most significant clusters appeared linked to common viral pathogens, based on a later analysis. Reportedly, cytomegalovirus status was diagnosed with high sensitivity and specificity. In a later analysis, at a false discovery rate of 0.05, some 17,000 TCR beta sequences were associated with HLA alleles.

PCR was performed using 60 Vbeta and 13 Jbeta primers. Here immunoSEQ multiplex PCR was the method, and the copy in TCRdb shows in-frame clones only, minus some. The data show about 110,000 clones, 73% seen once. Worth noting for this clone: Its antigen is not identified.

Germline-derived CDR1 and CDR2 are MNHNS and SASEGT. This CDR3 has 12 residues. Unmatched junction bases numbered 7, after V lost 7 bases and J lost 11 bases. Sequencing was performed on PBMCs. The clonotype was recovered from a man aged 25 to 40 in good health and CMV-seronegative. The chain has TRBV6-1 and TRBJ1-1, with 10 bases matching TRBD1. Here the CDR3 reads CASNDRGREAFF. DNA of the CDR3: TGTGCCAGCAATGACAGGGGGCGTGAGGCTTTCTTT.